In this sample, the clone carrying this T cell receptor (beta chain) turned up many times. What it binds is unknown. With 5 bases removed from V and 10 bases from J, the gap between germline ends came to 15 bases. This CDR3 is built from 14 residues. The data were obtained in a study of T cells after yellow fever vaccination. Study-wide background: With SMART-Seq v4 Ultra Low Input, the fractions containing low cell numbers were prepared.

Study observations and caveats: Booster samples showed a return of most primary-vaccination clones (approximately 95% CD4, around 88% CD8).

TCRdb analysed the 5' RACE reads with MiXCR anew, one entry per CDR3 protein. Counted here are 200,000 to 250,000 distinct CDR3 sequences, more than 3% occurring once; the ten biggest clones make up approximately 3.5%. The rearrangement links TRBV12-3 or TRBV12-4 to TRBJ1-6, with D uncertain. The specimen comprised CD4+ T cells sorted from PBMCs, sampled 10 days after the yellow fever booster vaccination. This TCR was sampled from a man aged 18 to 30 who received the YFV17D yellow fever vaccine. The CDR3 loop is CASSTHLEGSPLHF. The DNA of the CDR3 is TGTGCCAGCAGTACCCACCTGGAAGGGTCACCCCTCCACTTT.